This note documents a single TCR beta chain sequence. The data are from a study of blood T cell repertoires in COVID-19. At the level of the study: Specimens from acute and convalescent COVID-19 originated in the United States, Italy and Spain.

With 4 bases removed from V and 3 bases from J, the gap between germline ends came to 19 bases. Germline assignment: CDR1 LNHDA and CDR2 SQIVND (reference sequence). The CDR3 spans 16 residues. Which cohort a participant joined came from the clinical history participants gave. Study processing details: Amplified reference gene primers provided the basis for estimating nucleated cell counts. Data came from immunoSEQ multiplex PCR; TCRdb stores just in-frame clones and leaves some out. V, J and clone size are taken as reported in that table, and D and trimming were inferred from the DNA itself. The sample consists of 360,000 or so clones, about four fifths of them appearing once.

What was sequenced was PBMCs or T cells enriched from blood (not recorded which). The TCR was taken from a woman in her forties or fifties who had recovered from COVID-19. The genes are TRBV19 and TRBJ2-7, with D maybe TRBD2 (5 bases). As DNA, the CDR3 is TGTGCCAGTAGTACAGCCGGGAAGTCACTCGTCTACGAGCAGTACTTC. This sequence encodes CASSTAGKSLVYEQYF.